This entry features one TCR beta chain sequence. Using immunoSEQ multiplex PCR, the repertoire was profiled, and TCRdb retains in-frame clones only, with some absent. The sample holds roughly 200,000 clones, approximately 80% seen once. This sample is drawn from a study of blood T cell repertoires in COVID-19. V shed 3 bases and J 6 bases; nucleotides not matched to a gene: 7. The CDR3 length is 14 residues. Germline lookup yields CDR1 SGDLS and CDR2 YYNGEE. This chain uses TRBV9 with TRBJ2-7; 9 bases map to TRBD2. The source material was peripheral blood. This sequence originates from a middle-aged man with acute or convalescent COVID-19. As DNA, the CDR3 is TGTGCCAGCAGCGAGGGGACTAGCTCTATCGAGCAGTACTTC. Amino acids: CASSEGTSSIEQYF. The full variable domain, rest sourced from reference TRBV9 and TRBJ2-7, is DSGVTQTPKHLITATGQRVTLRCSPRSGDLSVYWYQQSLDQGLQFLIQYYNGEERAKGNILERFSAQQFPDLHSELNLSSLELGDSALYFCASSEGTSSIEQYFGPGTRLTVT.